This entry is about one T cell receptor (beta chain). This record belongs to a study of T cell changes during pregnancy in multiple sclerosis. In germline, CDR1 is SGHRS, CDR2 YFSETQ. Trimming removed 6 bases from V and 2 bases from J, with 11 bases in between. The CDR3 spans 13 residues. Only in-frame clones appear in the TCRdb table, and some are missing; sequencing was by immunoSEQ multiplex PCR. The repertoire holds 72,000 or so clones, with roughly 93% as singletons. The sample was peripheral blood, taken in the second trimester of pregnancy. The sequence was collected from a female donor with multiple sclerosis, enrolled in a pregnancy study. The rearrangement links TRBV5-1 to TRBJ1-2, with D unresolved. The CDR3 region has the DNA TGCGCCAGCAAACGGAACAGAAACTATGGCTACACCTTC. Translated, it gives CASKRNRNYGYTF.